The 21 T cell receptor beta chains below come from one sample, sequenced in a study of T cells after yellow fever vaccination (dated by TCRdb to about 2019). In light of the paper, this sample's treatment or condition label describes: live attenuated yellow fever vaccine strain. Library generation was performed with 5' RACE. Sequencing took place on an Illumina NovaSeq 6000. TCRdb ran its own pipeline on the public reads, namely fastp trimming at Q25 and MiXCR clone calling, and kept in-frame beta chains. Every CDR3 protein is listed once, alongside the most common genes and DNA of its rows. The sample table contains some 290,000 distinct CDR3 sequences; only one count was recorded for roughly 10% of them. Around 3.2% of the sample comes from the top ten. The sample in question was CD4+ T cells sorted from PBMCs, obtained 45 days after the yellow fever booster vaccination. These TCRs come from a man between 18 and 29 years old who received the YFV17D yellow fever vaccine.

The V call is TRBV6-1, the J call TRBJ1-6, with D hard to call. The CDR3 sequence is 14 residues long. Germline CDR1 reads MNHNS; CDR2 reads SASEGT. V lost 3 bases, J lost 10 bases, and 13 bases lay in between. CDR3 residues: CASSDVRVESPLHF. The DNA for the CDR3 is TGTGCCAGCAGTGATGTAAGGGTCGAGTCACCCCTCCACTTT.

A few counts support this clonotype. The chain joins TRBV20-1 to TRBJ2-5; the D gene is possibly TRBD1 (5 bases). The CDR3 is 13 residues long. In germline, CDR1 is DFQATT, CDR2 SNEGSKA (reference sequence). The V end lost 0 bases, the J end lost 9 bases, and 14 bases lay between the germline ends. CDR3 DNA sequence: TGCAGTGCTAGAGATCCCAGGGTCCGGGCCCAGTACTTC. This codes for CSARDPRVRAQYF.

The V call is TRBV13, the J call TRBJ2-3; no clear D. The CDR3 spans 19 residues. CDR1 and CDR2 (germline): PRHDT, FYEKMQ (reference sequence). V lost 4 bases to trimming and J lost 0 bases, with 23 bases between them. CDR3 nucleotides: TGTGCCAGCAGCTCGCCCGATTACGCCTACATTTATAGCACAGATACGCAGTATTTT. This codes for CASSSPDYAYIYSTDTQYF.

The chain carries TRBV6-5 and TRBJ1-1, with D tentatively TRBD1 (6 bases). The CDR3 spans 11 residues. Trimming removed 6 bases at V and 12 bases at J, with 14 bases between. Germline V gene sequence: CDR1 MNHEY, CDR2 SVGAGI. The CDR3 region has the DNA TGTGCCAGCAGGGGGGGGGCTAGAACTTTCTTT. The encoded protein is CASRGGARTFF.

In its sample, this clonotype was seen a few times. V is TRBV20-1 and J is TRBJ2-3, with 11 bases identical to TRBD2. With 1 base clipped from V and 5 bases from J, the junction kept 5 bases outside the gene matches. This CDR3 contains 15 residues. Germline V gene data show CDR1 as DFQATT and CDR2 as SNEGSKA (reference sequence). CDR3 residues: CSARAASGGRDTQYF. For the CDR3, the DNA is TGCAGTGCTAGAGCGGCTAGCGGGGGGCGAGATACGCAGTATTTT.

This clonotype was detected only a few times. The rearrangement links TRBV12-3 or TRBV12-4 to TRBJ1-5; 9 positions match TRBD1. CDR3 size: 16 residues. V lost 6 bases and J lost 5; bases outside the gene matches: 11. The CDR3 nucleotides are TGTGCCAGCAGCCCTACCTCGGGACAGGGTTATCAGCCCCAGCATTTT. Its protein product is CASSPTSGQGYQPQHF.

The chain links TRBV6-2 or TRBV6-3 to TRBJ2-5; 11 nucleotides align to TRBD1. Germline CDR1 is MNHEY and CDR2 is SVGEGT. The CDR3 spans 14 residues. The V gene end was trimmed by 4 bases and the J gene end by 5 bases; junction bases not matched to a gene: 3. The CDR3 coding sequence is TGTGCCAGCAGTTGGACAGGGGGCGGGGAGACCCAGTACTTC. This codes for CASSWTGGGETQYF.

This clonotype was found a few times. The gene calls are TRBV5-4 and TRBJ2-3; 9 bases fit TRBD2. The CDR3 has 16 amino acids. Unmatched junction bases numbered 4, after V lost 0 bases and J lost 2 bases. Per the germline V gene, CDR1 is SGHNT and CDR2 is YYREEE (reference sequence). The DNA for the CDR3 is TGTGCCAGCAGCTTGGCTAGCGGGGCGATCACAGATACGCAGTATTTT. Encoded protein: CASSLASGAITDTQYF.

CDR3 bases: TGTGCCAGCAGCTCAATACAGGGGCACGGGTACTATGGCTACACCTTC. Amino acid sequence: CASSSIQGHGYYGYTF. The V call is TRBV5-5, the J call TRBJ1-2; 7 bases are a match to TRBD1. After removal of 3 bases from V and 3 bases from J, the junction contained 11 bases not matched to a gene. Germline CDR1 and CDR2: SGHKS and YYEKEE (reference sequence). CDR3 length: 16 residues.

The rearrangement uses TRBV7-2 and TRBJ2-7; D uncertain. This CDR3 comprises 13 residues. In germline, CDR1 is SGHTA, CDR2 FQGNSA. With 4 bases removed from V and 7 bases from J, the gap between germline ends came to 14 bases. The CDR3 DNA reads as TGTGCCAGCAGCTCCCTGGTGGGTTCTGAGCAGTACGTC. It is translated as CASSSLVGSEQYV.

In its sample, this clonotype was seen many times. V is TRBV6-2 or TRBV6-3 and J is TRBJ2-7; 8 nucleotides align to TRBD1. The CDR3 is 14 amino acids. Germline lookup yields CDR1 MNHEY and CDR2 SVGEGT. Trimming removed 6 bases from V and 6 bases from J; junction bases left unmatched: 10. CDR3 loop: CASSPWTGLTEQYF. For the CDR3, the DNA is TGTGCCAGCAGCCCCTGGACAGGGTTGACCGAGCAGTACTTC.

In DNA, the CDR3 is TGTGCCAGTAGGACGTCCAGGATGAACACTGAAGCTTTCTTT. Protein: CASRTSRMNTEAFF. This chain uses TRBV12-3 or TRBV12-4 with TRBJ1-1; D not certain. There are 14 residues in the CDR3. V was clipped by 9 bases and J by 0 bases, with 14 bases between them.

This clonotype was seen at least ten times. This CDR3 is CASSQSGGAVDTQYF. CDR3 nucleotides: TGTGCCAGCTCGCAAAGCGGGGGGGCCGTAGATACGCAGTATTTT. The gene calls are TRBV18 and TRBJ2-3; 10 bases align to TRBD2. The V and J ends lost 6 bases and 5 bases, in that order; junction bases with no gene match: 8. The CDR3 sequence is 15 residues long. CDR1 is KGHSH, CDR2 LQKENI, per germline.

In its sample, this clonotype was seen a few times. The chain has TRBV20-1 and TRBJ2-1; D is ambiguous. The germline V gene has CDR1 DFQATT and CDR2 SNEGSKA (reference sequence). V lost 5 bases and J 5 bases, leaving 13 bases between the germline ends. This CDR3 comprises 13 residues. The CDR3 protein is CSAGGLSNNEQFF. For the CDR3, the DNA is TGCAGTGCTGGTGGTCTATCGAACAATGAGCAGTTCTTC.

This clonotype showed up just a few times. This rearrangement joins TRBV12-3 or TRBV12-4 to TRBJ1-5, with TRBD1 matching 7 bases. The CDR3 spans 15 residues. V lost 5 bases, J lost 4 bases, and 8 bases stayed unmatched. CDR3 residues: CASSDDRVENQPQHF. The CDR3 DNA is TGTGCCAGCAGTGATGACAGGGTGGAAAATCAGCCCCAGCATTTT.

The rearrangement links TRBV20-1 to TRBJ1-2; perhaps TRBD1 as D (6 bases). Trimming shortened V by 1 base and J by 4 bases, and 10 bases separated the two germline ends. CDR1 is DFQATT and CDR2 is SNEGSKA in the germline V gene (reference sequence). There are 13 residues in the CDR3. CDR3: CSARGGGTYGYTF. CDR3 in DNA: TGCAGTGCTAGAGGAGGGGGGACCTATGGCTACACCTTC.

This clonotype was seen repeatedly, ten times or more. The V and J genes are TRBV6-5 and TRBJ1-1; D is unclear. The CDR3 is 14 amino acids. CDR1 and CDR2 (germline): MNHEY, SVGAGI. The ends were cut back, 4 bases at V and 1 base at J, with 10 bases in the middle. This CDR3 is CASSWTNQNTEAFF. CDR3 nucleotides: TGTGCCAGCAGTTGGACGAACCAGAACACTGAAGCTTTCTTT.

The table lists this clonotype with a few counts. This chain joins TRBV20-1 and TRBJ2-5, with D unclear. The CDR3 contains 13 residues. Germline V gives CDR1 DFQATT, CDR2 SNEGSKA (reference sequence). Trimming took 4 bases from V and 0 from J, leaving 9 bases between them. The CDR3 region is CSAKSSNQETQYF. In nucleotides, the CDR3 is TGCAGTGCTAAGAGCTCAAACCAAGAGACCCAGTACTTC.

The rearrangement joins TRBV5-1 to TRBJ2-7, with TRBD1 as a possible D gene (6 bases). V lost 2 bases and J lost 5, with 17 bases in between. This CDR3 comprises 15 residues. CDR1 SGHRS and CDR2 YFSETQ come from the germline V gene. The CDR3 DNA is TGCGCCAGCAGCTTCAGGTCCCGAGGGGGTGACGAGCAGTACTTC. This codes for CASSFRSRGGDEQYF.

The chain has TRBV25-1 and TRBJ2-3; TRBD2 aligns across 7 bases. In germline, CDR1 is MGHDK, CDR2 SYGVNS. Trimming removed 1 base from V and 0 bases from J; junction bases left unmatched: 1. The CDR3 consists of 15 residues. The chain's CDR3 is CASSEWGGSTDTQYF. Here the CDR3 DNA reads TGTGCCAGCAGTGAATGGGGAGGGAGCACAGATACGCAGTATTTT. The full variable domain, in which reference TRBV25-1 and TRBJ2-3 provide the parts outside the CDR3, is EADIYQTPRYLVIGTGKKITLECSQTMGHDKMYWYQQDPGMELHLIHYSYGVNSTEKGDLSSESTVSRIRTEHFPLTLESARPSHTSQYLCASSEWGGSTDTQYFGPGTRLTVL.

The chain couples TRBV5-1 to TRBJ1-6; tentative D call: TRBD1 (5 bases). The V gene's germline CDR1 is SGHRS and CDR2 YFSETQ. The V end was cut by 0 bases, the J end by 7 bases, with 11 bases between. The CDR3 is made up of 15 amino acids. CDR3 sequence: CASSLDGRANSPLHF. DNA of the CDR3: TGCGCCAGCAGCTTGGATGGCAGGGCGAATTCACCCCTCCACTTT.